This passage covers 23 T cell receptor beta chains from one sample sequenced in a study of CD8 T cells in Susac syndrome. cDNA came from roughly 0.47 to 1 ug RNA primed by random hexamers. TCRdb redid the calling of the immunoSEQ multiplex PCR reads with MiXCR, one entry per CDR3 protein. The sample contains under 95,000 distinct CDR3 sequences, around 94% of which appear only once. Sequenced: CD4+ T cells from PBMCs. These receptors were obtained from a human donor with Susac syndrome.

The chain carries TRBV29-1 and TRBJ2-3, with 10 bases fitting TRBD1. Germline V CDR1 and CDR2: SQVTM, ANQGSEA. The CDR3 extends over 13 amino acids. The ends lost 7 bases at V and 2 bases at J; junction bases unmatched: 3. CDR3 in DNA: TGCAGCGCCGGGACAGGGGTCACAGATACGCAGTATTTT. Its translation: CSAGTGVTDTQYF.

The chain has TRBV5-4 and TRBJ2-1, with unresolved D. The V gene lost 0 bases and the J gene lost 8 bases, with 3 bases spanning the gap. Germline loops: CDR1 SGHNT, CDR2 YYREEE (reference sequence). The length of the CDR3 is 11 residues. The chain's CDR3 is CASSLDHEQFF. Written as DNA, the CDR3 is TGTGCCAGCAGCTTGGACCATGAGCAGTTCTTC.

V gene TRBV12-3 or TRBV12-4 combines with J gene TRBJ2-3; D might be TRBD2 (6 bases). V was pared by 7 bases and J by 1 base, with 12 bases between. This CDR3 comprises 14 residues. The CDR3 nucleotides are TGTGCCAGCACCCTTTCTAGCGGCACAGATACGCAGTATTTT. Translated, it gives CASTLSSGTDTQYF.

J is TRBJ1-2 and V is TRBV6-5; D remains unclear. Germline assignment: CDR1 MNHEY and CDR2 SVGAGI. The CDR3 is 14 residues long. V was clipped by 0 bases and J by 2 bases, with 7 bases between them. CDR3 sequence: CASSYSKGNYGYTF. The CDR3 nucleotides are TGTGCCAGCAGTTACTCGAAAGGGAACTATGGCTACACCTTC.

The chain combines TRBV7-2 with TRBJ2-3; 9 bases line up with TRBD2. From germline, CDR1 is SGHTA and CDR2 FQGNSA. V was clipped by 3 bases and J by 4 bases; unmatched bases: 5. The CDR3 loop spans 15 amino acids. The CDR3 is CASSLGGGASDTQYF. The CDR3 nucleotides read TGTGCCAGCAGCTTGGGCGGGGGGGCCTCAGATACGCAGTATTTT. The full variable domain, completed using reference TRBV7-2 and TRBJ2-3, is GAGVSQSPSNKVTEKGKDVELRCDPISGHTALYWYRQSLGQGLEFLIYFQGNSAPDKSGLPSDRFSAERTGGSVSTLTIQRTQQEDSAVYLCASSLGGGASDTQYFGPGTRLTVL.

V usage is TRBV20-1 and J usage is TRBJ2-3; D might be TRBD2 (5 bases). This CDR3 region has 12 residues. Per the germline V gene, CDR1 is DFQATT and CDR2 is SNEGSKA (reference sequence). V lost 3 bases and J 6 bases, leaving 10 bases between the germline ends. The CDR3 spells CSASGPGDTQYF. CDR3 DNA: TGCAGTGCTAGCGGGCCGGGGGATACGCAGTATTTT.

This chain connects TRBV11-2 to TRBJ2-1; either TRBD1 or TRBD2 may fit D (6 bases each). Germline CDR1 reads SGHAT; CDR2 reads FQNNGV. This CDR3 is built from 18 residues. V gave up 5 bases and J gave up 9 bases, with 29 bases separating them. This CDR3 reads CASSVYFGTSGANGEQFF. The CDR3 bases are TGTGCCAGCAGCGTATACTTCGGGACGTCGGGGGCCAATGGTGAGCAGTTCTTC.

V is TRBV16 and J is TRBJ2-7; D gene uncertain. V was cut by 0 bases and J by 3 bases, with 9 bases left in between. CDR3 size: 14 residues. Germline V gene lookup returns CDR1 KGHSY and CDR2 FQNENV. The CDR3 protein is CASSQSLASYEQYF. Here the CDR3 DNA reads TGTGCCAGCAGCCAATCGTTGGCCAGCTACGAGCAGTACTTC.

The chain has TRBV20-1 and TRBJ2-3, with D perhaps TRBD1 (6 bases). There are 13 residues in the CDR3. Trimming shortened V by 5 bases and J by 6 bases, and 15 bases separated the two germline ends. Germline lookup yields CDR1 DFQATT and CDR2 SNEGSKA (reference sequence). The CDR3 region has the DNA TGCAGTGCTGATATACAGGGTTGGGATACGCAGTATTTT. This codes for CSADIQGWDTQYF.

CDR3 in DNA: TGCAGTGCTAGAGATTCCGCGGCGGGACGGGCCTACGAGCAGTACTTC. As protein: CSARDSAAGRAYEQYF. V gene TRBV20-1 combines with J gene TRBJ2-7, with D tentatively TRBD2 (6 bases). V was clipped by 0 bases and J by 2 bases, with 17 bases between them. The CDR3 is made up of 16 amino acids. Germline V gene data show CDR1 as DFQATT and CDR2 as SNEGSKA (reference sequence).

This clonotype was counted only a few times. The chain recombines TRBV5-1 with TRBJ2-7; the D gene is possibly TRBD2 (5 bases). Per germline, CDR1 SGHRS and CDR2 YFSETQ. This CDR3 spans 16 amino acids. V gave up 1 base and J gave up 0 bases, with 14 bases separating them. The CDR3 is CASSLQSQEVSYEQYF. CDR3 nucleotides: TGCGCCAGCAGCTTGCAAAGTCAGGAGGTCTCCTACGAGCAGTACTTC.

The chain recombines TRBV4-1 with TRBJ1-2; 7 bases agree with TRBD1. CDR3 length: 14 amino acids. Trimming took 1 base from V and 4 from J; bases not matched to a gene: 3. Germline V gene data show CDR1 as MGHRA and CDR2 as YSYEKL. DNA for the CDR3: TGCGCCAGCAGCCAAGTCAGGGGGAGCTATGGCTACACCTTC. This sequence encodes CASSQVRGSYGYTF.

The genes are TRBV5-6 and TRBJ2-3; D is undetermined. Trimming took 2 bases from V and 4 from J, leaving 8 bases between them. CDR1 is SGHDT and CDR2 is YYEEEE in the germline V gene. This CDR3 has 13 residues. The CDR3 DNA reads as TGTGCCAGCAGCTTTCGGGCCCCAGATACGCAGTATTTT. Amino acid sequence: CASSFRAPDTQYF.

The J gene is TRBJ2-5, the V gene TRBV28; TRBD2 might be the D (7 bases). V lost 6 bases and J 0 bases, leaving 17 bases between the germline ends. The V gene's germline CDR1 is MDHEN and CDR2 SYDVKM. The CDR3 is made up of 16 amino acids. CDR3 DNA sequence: TGTGCCAGCAGGTCGGGGGGCCTAGCGTACCAAGAGACCCAGTACTTC. Translation gives CASRSGGLAYQETQYF.

The chain has TRBV4-3 and TRBJ2-6; D possibly corresponds to TRBD2 (6 bases). V was pared by 4 bases and J by 4 bases, with 11 bases between. This CDR3 contains 15 residues. CDR1 is LGHNA and CDR2 is YSLEER in the germline V gene. The CDR3 DNA follows: TGCGCCAGCAGCCCACAGGCGGGGGGGGCCAACGTCCTGACTTTC. Its translation is CASSPQAGGANVLTF.

This clonotype was counted a single time. V gene TRBV30 combines with J gene TRBJ2-2; D is unclear. Germline CDR1 and CDR2: GTSNPN and SVGIG (reference sequence). V shed 1 base and J shed 7 bases, with 7 bases lying between them. The CDR3 runs to 12 residues. CDR3 DNA: TGTGCCTGGAGTGAATCCGTCGGGGAGCTGTTTTTT. Amino acid sequence: CAWSESVGELFF.

This rearrangement joins TRBV3-1 to TRBJ2-5; no clear D. Looked up from germline, CDR1 is LGHDT and CDR2 is YNNKEL (reference sequence). V was trimmed by 2 bases and J by 5 bases, leaving 12 bases between them. CDR3 length: 14 residues. The CDR3 DNA is TGTGCCAGCAGCCAAACCCTAGGATCGGAGACCCAGTACTTC. Amino acid sequence: CASSQTLGSETQYF.

The V call is TRBV20-1, the J call TRBJ1-4; 10 nucleotides line up with TRBD1. This CDR3 has 17 residues. CDR1 and CDR2 from the germline V gene are DFQATT and SNEGSKA (reference sequence). V shed 6 bases, J shed 7 bases, and the junction held 17 bases outside the gene matches. The CDR3 DNA sequence: TGCAGTGCGGTTAAGACAGGGGGCGTATTGACGGGTGAAAAACTGTTTTTT. Amino acids: CSAVKTGGVLTGEKLFF.

The chain employs TRBV10-3 and TRBJ1-4; D may be TRBD1 (6 bases). Trimming removed 6 bases from V and 8 bases from J, with 13 bases in between. Germline CDR1 reads ENHRY; CDR2 reads SYGVKD. The CDR3 has 13 residues. The CDR3 sequence: CAIRTGREEKLFF. CDR3 DNA: TGTGCCATCAGAACAGGGAGGGAGGAAAAACTGTTTTTT.

This clonotype occurred once. The chain joins TRBV7-6 to TRBJ2-7, with 11 bases identical to TRBD1. The CDR3 covers 15 residues. Losses at the gene ends were 4 bases for V and 6 bases for J; bases not matched to a gene: 8. Germline V gives CDR1 SGHVS, CDR2 FNYEAQ. The CDR3 protein is CASSSRTGGGSEQYF. In DNA form, the CDR3 reads TGTGCCAGCAGCTCGCGGACAGGGGGCGGGAGCGAGCAGTACTTC.

This chain links TRBV7-3 with TRBJ2-3; D not certain. V lost 2 bases, J lost 2 bases, and 11 bases lay in between. This CDR3 is 15 amino acids long. Germline assignment: CDR1 SGHTA and CDR2 FQGTGA. CDR3 coding DNA: TGTGCCAGCAGCTTAGGTCTGGAGAACACAGATACGCAGTATTTT. Translated: CASSLGLENTDTQYF.

This sequence joins TRBV18 and TRBJ2-1, with D tentatively TRBD2 (5 bases). Trimming shortened V by 5 bases and J by 7 bases, and 12 bases separated the two germline ends. CDR1 KGHSH and CDR2 LQKENI come from the germline V gene. CDR3 length equals 13 residues. CDR3: CASSDSRTNEQFF. CDR3 coding DNA: TGTGCCAGCTCAGATTCCCGGACTAATGAGCAGTTCTTC. Full variable domain (missing parts from reference TRBV18 and TRBJ2-1): NAGVMQNPRHLVRRRGQEARLRCSPMKGHSHVYWYRQLPEEGLKFMVYLQKENIIDESGMPKERFSAEFPKEGPSILRIQQVVRGDSAAYFCASSDSRTNEQFFGPGTRLTVL.

CDR3 amino acids: CASSQVSGATGELFF. The CDR3 DNA reads TGCGCCAGCAGCCAAGTCTCAGGAGCGACCGGGGAGCTGTTTTTT. The rearrangement uses TRBV4-1 and TRBJ2-2; D remains ambiguous. With 1 base removed from V and 5 bases from J, the gap between germline ends came to 11 bases. Per the germline V gene, CDR1 is MGHRA and CDR2 is YSYEKL. This CDR3 contains 15 residues.